What follows are 17 T cell receptor beta chains derived from one specimen sequenced in a study of T-cell memory formation after mild COVID-19. Using its own MiXCR run on the 5' RACE reads, TCRdb lists one record per CDR3 protein. The table records 250,000 to 350,000 distinct CDR3 sequences, approximately 15% of them present only once. Sequencing was done on a sample of PBMCs or a T cell subset sorted from them (not recorded which). These receptors were obtained from a young man who had mild COVID-19 (a few samples of this study predate the infection). Cell type and time point are not known.

This clonotype was seen more than once but under ten times. The CDR3, as DNA: TGTGCCAGCAGCTTAGACCCCCCTGTCCGGACGGTTATCCAGTACTTC. Translated, it gives CASSLDPPVRTVIQYF. This chain uses TRBV11-2 with TRBJ2-5; D gene uncertain. Per germline, CDR1 SGHAT and CDR2 FQNNGV. The CDR3 totals 16 residues. Between the trimmed V and J ends, which lost 0 bases and 10 bases, there was a span of 21 bases.

The rearrangement uses TRBV18 and TRBJ1-2; 11 bases are a match to TRBD1. The CDR3 is 16 amino acids. Trimming at V came to 3 bases and at J to 2 bases, leaving 5 bases not matched to a gene. The V gene's germline CDR1 is KGHSH and CDR2 LQKENI. The CDR3 region has the DNA TGTGCCAGCTCACCGGAGGGACAGGGGGGGAACTATGGCTACACCTTC. Translation gives CASSPEGQGGNYGYTF.

The rearrangement links TRBV4-3 to TRBJ1-2; TRBD1 agrees at 8 bases. Trimming removed 0 bases from V and 7 bases from J; junction bases left unmatched: 7. The CDR3 has 15 amino acids. CDR1 LGHNA and CDR2 YSLEER come from the germline V gene. The CDR3: CASSQETGGVGGYTF. CDR3 nucleotides: TGCGCCAGCAGCCAAGAAACAGGGGGAGTAGGTGGCTACACCTTC.

The chain has TRBV7-3 and TRBJ2-1; 8 nucleotides line up with TRBD2. Germline-derived CDR1 and CDR2 are SGHTA and FQGTGA. This CDR3 contains 14 residues. The V and J ends lost 5 bases and 10 bases, in that order; junction bases with no gene match: 10. The CDR3 is CASSPGVVAGEQFF. The CDR3 nucleotides are TGTGCCAGCAGCCCCGGGGTAGTAGCGGGAGAGCAGTTCTTC.

This clonotype was observed a few times. The V gene is TRBV7-9, the J gene TRBJ2-2, with TRBD2 matching over 9 bases. The germline V gene has CDR1 SEHNR and CDR2 FQNEAQ (reference sequence). This CDR3 comprises 15 residues. J lost 0 bases, V lost 11 bases, and 7 bases had no gene match. DNA for the CDR3: TGTGCCGACTCCCTAGCGGGGACGAACACCGGGGAGCTGTTTTTT. Its translation: CADSLAGTNTGELFF.

This clonotype was found a few times. The chain is built from TRBV7-2 and TRBJ1-2, with 7 positions matching TRBD1. The V and J ends lost 5 bases and 4 bases, in that order; junction bases with no gene match: 7. CDR1 and CDR2 (germline): SGHTA, FQGNSA. This CDR3 comprises 14 residues. CDR3 nucleotide sequence: TGTGCCAGCAGCACTGCGACAGGGCCCTATGGCTACACCTTC. It specifies CASSTATGPYGYTF.

The sample holds many counts of this clonotype. The chain employs TRBV7-6 and TRBJ2-5; D might be TRBD1 (6 bases). The CDR3 has 18 residues. Germline CDR1 is SGHVS and CDR2 is FNYEAQ. With 3 bases removed from V and 5 bases from J, the gap between germline ends came to 25 bases. CDR3 region: CASSFRGWGIGDSETQYF. As DNA, the CDR3 is TGTGCCAGCAGCTTTAGGGGGTGGGGTATCGGAGATTCGGAGACCCAGTACTTC.

V usage is TRBV7-2 and J usage is TRBJ1-1; no firm D call. CDR1 and CDR2 (germline): SGHTA, FQGNSA. The CDR3 spans 14 residues. Between the trimmed V and J ends, which lost 4 bases and 1 base, there was a span of 10 bases. Here the CDR3 reads CASSSGIPNTEAFF. CDR3 sequence (DNA): TGTGCCAGCAGCTCTGGGATCCCGAACACTGAAGCTTTCTTT.

This clonotype was recorded many times. The chain couples TRBV12-3 or TRBV12-4 to TRBJ1-2; D is perhaps TRBD1 (6 bases). Trimming took off 7 bases at V and 2 bases at J, with 14 bases between the two ends. The length of the CDR3 is 14 residues. CDR3 loop: CASTFGGANYGYTF. The DNA of the CDR3 is TGTGCCAGCACCTTCGGGGGGGCGAACTATGGCTACACCTTC.

This clonotype was seen a handful of times. The chain is built from TRBV12-3 or TRBV12-4 and TRBJ2-5; TRBD1 matches 8 bases. Losses at the gene ends were 2 bases for V and 2 bases for J; bases not matched to a gene: 4. This CDR3 region has 15 residues. CDR3 nucleotides: TGTGCCAGCAGTTTAAACAGGGGGGATCAAGAGACCCAGTACTTC. Translated: CASSLNRGDQETQYF.

The V call is TRBV20-1, the J call TRBJ2-1, with D possibly TRBD2 on 6 matching bases. CDR3 length: 15 residues. Germline assignment: CDR1 DFQATT and CDR2 SNEGSKA (reference sequence). V was pared by 1 base and J by 0 bases, with 10 bases between. The CDR3 region has the DNA TGCAGTGCTAGAGGTCTAGCGAACTCCTACAATGAGCAGTTCTTC. As protein: CSARGLANSYNEQFF.

This clonotype was recorded a few times. This chain connects TRBV18 to TRBJ2-3; D gene uncertain. The CDR3 consists of 16 residues. In germline, CDR1 is KGHSH, CDR2 LQKENI. The V gene lost 2 bases and the J gene lost 0 bases, with 12 bases spanning the gap. CDR3 bases: TGTGCCAGCTCACCATTCGGCAGAACTAGCACAGATACGCAGTATTTT. It specifies CASSPFGRTSTDTQYF.

This clonotype was observed many times. The chain has TRBV7-3 and TRBJ2-2; D not certain. Germline V gene sequence: CDR1 SGHTA, CDR2 FQGTGA. The CDR3 runs to 14 residues. V lost 5 bases and J lost 0, with 7 bases in between. CDR3 protein: CASSPGPNTGELFF. CDR3 bases: TGTGCCAGCAGCCCCGGCCCGAACACCGGGGAGCTGTTTTTT.

This clonotype has a handful of counts. This CDR3 is CASSSGLQGTQYF. As DNA, the CDR3 is TGTGCCAGCAGTTCGGGACTGCAGGGTACGCAGTATTTT. The chain uses TRBV6-2 or TRBV6-3 and TRBJ2-3, with D perhaps matching TRBD2 (6 bases). CDR3 length equals 13 residues. Trimming pared 4 bases from V and 8 bases from J, leaving 13 bases between. In germline, CDR1 is MNHEY, CDR2 SVGEGT.

In this sample, this clonotype turned up a few times. Written as DNA, the CDR3 is TGCGCCAGCAGCTTGGTCCTACAGGGGGCAGGCGAAAAACTGTTTTTT. Amino acid sequence: CASSLVLQGAGEKLFF. The gene calls are TRBV5-1 and TRBJ1-4, with TRBD1 matching over 9 bases. The CDR3 sequence is 16 residues long. With 0 bases clipped from V and 8 bases from J, the junction kept 8 bases outside the gene matches. Germline V gene data show CDR1 as SGHRS and CDR2 as YFSETQ.

This clonotype was seen only a few times. This chain links TRBV11-2 with TRBJ2-3; 10 bases are a match to TRBD2. The CDR3 covers 15 residues. V was clipped by 1 base and J by 4 bases; unmatched bases: 2. Germline assignment: CDR1 SGHAT and CDR2 FQNNGV. The CDR3 DNA sequence: TGTGCCAGCAGCTTAGTCCTAGCGGGGGCAGATACGCAGTATTTT. The encoded protein is CASSLVLAGADTQYF.

This clonotype was counted only a few times. This rearrangement joins TRBV12-3 or TRBV12-4 to TRBJ2-2; D may be TRBD2 (5 bases). The CDR3 spans 15 residues. V was cut by 5 bases and J by 7 bases, with 17 bases left in between. CDR3 loop: CASSGEGLIGGELFF. CDR3 nucleotide sequence: TGTGCCAGCAGTGGCGAGGGTTTAATAGGCGGGGAGCTGTTTTTT.